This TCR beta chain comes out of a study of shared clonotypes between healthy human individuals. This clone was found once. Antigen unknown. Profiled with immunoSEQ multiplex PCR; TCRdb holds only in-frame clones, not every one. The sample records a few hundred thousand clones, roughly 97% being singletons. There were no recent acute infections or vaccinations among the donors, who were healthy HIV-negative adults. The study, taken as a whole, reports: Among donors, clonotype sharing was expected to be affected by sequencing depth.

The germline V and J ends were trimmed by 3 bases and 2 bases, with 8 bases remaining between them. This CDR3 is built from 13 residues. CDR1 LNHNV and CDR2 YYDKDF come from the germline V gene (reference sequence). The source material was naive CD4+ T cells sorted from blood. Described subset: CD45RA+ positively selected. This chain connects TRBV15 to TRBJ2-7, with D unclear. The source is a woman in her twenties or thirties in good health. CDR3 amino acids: CATSSSQTYEQYF. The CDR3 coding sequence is TGTGCCACCAGCAGCAGCCAGACCTACGAGCAGTACTTC.